Listed below are T cell receptor beta chains from one sample, sequenced in a study of blood T cell repertoires in COVID-19. The protocol was immunoSEQ multiplex PCR, while the TCRdb copy is restricted to in-frame clones and leaves out a portion. The top ten clones hold roughly 10% of a sample with approximately 36,000 clones, about three quarters of them seen once. Specimen: peripheral blood. The receptors come from a man between 65 and 79 years old with COVID-19, enrolled during active disease. The CDR3 runs from the conserved cysteine through the conserved F or W. D genes are given only for firm matches. Clone size is stated in some rows and not others, as once, few, many or a class when expanded.

>.|TRBJ1-5|TRBV30|few
TGTGCCTGGAGTGTCACAGGGAATCAGCCCCAGCATTTT
CAWSVTGNQPQHF
>.|TRBJ1-1|TRBV6-5|once
TGTGCCAGCAGGGGATTCGACAGTTACACTGAAGCTTTCTTT
CASRGFDSYTEAFF
>TRBD1|TRBJ1-5|TRBV7-2|few
TGTGCCAGCAGCTTCGGACAGGGGGCTCAGCCCCAGCATTTT
CASSFGQGAQPQHF
>.|TRBJ1-6|TRBV19|.
TGTGCCAGTAGTATCCGAGGAAATCACTATAATTCACCCCTCCACTTT
CASSIRGNHYNSPLHF
>.|TRBJ1-2|TRBV3-1/TRBV3-2|.
TGTGCCAGCAGCCAAGATAGAGGCTACACCTTC
CASSQDRGYTF
>.|TRBJ1-6|TRBV11-1|.
TGTGCCAGCAGCCTACAGGGTCTCGAACCCCTCCACTTT
CASSLQGLEPLHF
>TRBD1|TRBJ2-2|TRBV5-4|.
TGTGCCAGCAGCTACCAGGGACAGCCCTTAGGGGAGCTGTTTTTT
CASSYQGQPLGELFF
>.|TRBJ2-6|TRBV25-1|.
TGTGCCAGCAGTAGGGGGGGCGGGGGGGCCAACGTCCTGACTTTC
CASSRGGGGANVLTF
>TRBD1|TRBJ1-5|TRBV7-2|few
TGTGCCAGCAGCAGGGACAGGGACCAGCCCCAGCATTTT
CASSRDRDQPQHF
>.|TRBJ1-3|TRBV28|.
TGTGCCAGCAGTTTATGGCTGGCGCCTAGCGCTGGAAACACCATATATTTT
CASSLWLAPSAGNTIYF
>.|TRBJ2-7|TRBV4-3|few
TGCGCCAGCAGCCAGTACACCGACAGTTCCTACGAGCAGTACTTC
CASSQYTDSSYEQYF
>TRBD2|TRBJ2-2|TRBV6-1|.
TGTGCCAGCAGTGAATGGGCTAGCGGGATGACCGGGGAGCTGTTTTTT
CASSEWASGMTGELFF
>.|TRBJ2-2|TRBV29-1|few
TGCAGCGTTGTTGCGTCGGGGTACGGGACCGGGGAGCTGTTTTTT
CSVVASGYGTGELFF
>TRBD1|TRBJ1-2|TRBV19|.
TGTGCCAGTAGTAGAGAGGGACAGGGGACCTATGGCTACACCTTC
CASSREGQGTYGYTF
>.|TRBJ2-7|TRBV9|.
TGTGCCAGCAGCGTAGATTCTGGGGCTCATTTCAAGCAGTACTTC
CASSVDSGAHFKQYF
>.|TRBJ2-7|TRBV4-1|.
TGCGCCAGCAGCCAAGGTCTCAGGAGAGACTACTACGAGCAGTACTTC
CASSQGLRRDYYEQYF
>.|TRBJ2-7|TRBV18|.
TGTGCCAGCTCATGTTGTCGCTACGAGCAGTACTTC
CASSCCRYEQYF
>.|TRBJ1-4|TRBV6-2/TRBV6-3|.
TGTGCCAGCAGTTACCCCGACACGCTAATCAAACTGTTTTTT
CASSYPDTLIKLFF
>TRBD1|TRBJ1-1|TRBV20-1|.
TGCAGTTCCAGGGGGCCTGAAGCTTTCTTT
CSSRGPEAFF
>.|TRBJ2-7|TRBV6-5|once
TGTGCCAGCACTTTAGAGTACGAGCAGTACTTC
CASTLEYEQYF
>TRBD1|TRBJ2-4|TRBV28|.
TGTGCCAGCAGCACAGGGGGCGTATCCAAAAACATTCAGTACTTC
CASSTGGVSKNIQYF
>TRBD2|TRBJ2-1|TRBV6-5|.
TGTGCCAGCAGAGGACTAGCTAATGAGCAGTTCTTC
CASRGLANEQFF
>.|TRBJ1-2|TRBV10-3|few
TGTGCCATCAGTTCGCCGCAGGGGCGCTATGGCTACACCTTC
CAISSPQGRYGYTF
>.|TRBJ2-1|TRBV12-5|.
TGTGCTAGTGGCCACGGGGTAGGAGTGTACAATGAGCAGTTCTTC
CASGHGVGVYNEQFF